This TCR beta chain was documented in a study of shared T cell receptors in the human thymus (dated by TCRdb to the early 2020s). About the investigation overall: The study investigated the way shared, self-reactive T-cell receptor alpha chains are produced in the human thymus.

The library was built by means of the immunoSEQ multiplex PCR assay. TCRdb mirrors the immuneACCESS table, restricted to in-frame sequences. Some clones are absent from its copies; in checked studies, under half trace to an unresolved V gene, and the reason for the others is unknown. This sample lists roughly 410,000 clones; roughly 94% were detected once. Jointly, the top ten make up approximately 0.02% of the sample. In the case of this clone: What this receptor recognizes is not known. Base qualities were left out, and no much larger clone turns up one base away.

V is pruned by 5 bases and J by 8 bases, leaving 7 bases of the junction without a gene match. The CDR3, from cysteine to phenylalanine, totals 14 residues. The DNA shown is the 42-base CDR3, in frame from base 1. The germline V gene (reference sequence) gives CDR1 as SEHNR and CDR2 as FQNEAQ. Source material: thymocytes. The receptor's source is a human donor. The chain is encoded by TRBV7-9 joined to TRBJ2-1; a stretch of 9 junction bases matches TRBD1. DNA sequence: TGTGCCAGCAGCCCAGGGGACAGGGACTATGAGCAGTTCTTC. It translates as CASSPGDRDYEQFF.